This T cell receptor (beta chain) originates from a study of cytomegalovirus exposure and HLA in healthy donors. PCR amplification relied on 60 Vbeta primers (plus 13 Jbeta primers). Profiled with immunoSEQ multiplex PCR; TCRdb holds only in-frame clones, not every one. Of fewer than 200,000 clones in the sample, 75% to 90% were seen once. This clonotype was obtained from a girl aged 2 to 9 in good health and CMV-seropositive. The sample was PBMCs.

The chain's CDR3 is CASSIDHGFTEAFF. The CDR3 DNA reads as TGTGCCAGTAGTATAGATCACGGTTTCACTGAAGCTTTCTTT. V and J are TRBV19 and TRBJ1-1; D gene uncertain. Germline V gene sequence: CDR1 LNHDA, CDR2 SQIVND (reference sequence). CDR3 length: 14 amino acids. V gave up 0 bases and J gave up 4 bases, with 9 bases separating them.